This is a list of T cell receptor beta chains from one sample in a study of OX40 agonist ivuxolimab in advanced cancers. This table comes from immunoSEQ multiplex PCR, and its TCRdb copy is limited to in-frame clones, with some not included. The data hold 45,000 to 60,000 clones, with about 93% observed a single time. The starting material was CD4+ or CD8+ T cells sorted from blood, obtained in a trial of the OX40 agonist ivuxolimab. These receptors were taken from an adult with an advanced solid tumor such as melanoma, head and neck, liver or kidney cancer. Both conserved end residues are part of each CDR3. Fields, in order: CDR3 DNA, CDR3 protein, V gene, J gene, CDR3 length, clone size, D gene. A D gene is named only where the DNA matches it firmly. Clone size is not always given. Where it is, it says once, few, many or a class for expanded clones.

CDR3nt: TGTGCCAGCAGCGTCGGTACTGGGGCCAACGTCCTGACTTTC; CDR3aa: CASSVGTGANVLTF; v_gene: TRBV9; j_gene: TRBJ2-6; len: 14; abundance: .; d_gene: .
CDR3nt: TGTGCCAGCACCGAGGGTACCGAGCAGTACTTC; CDR3aa: CASTEGTEQYF; v_gene: TRBV7-6; j_gene: TRBJ2-7; len: 11; abundance: medium-sized; d_gene: .
CDR3nt: TGTGCCAGCATCCGCTCGGACTCCTACGAGCAGTACTTC; CDR3aa: CASIRSDSYEQYF; v_gene: TRBV28; j_gene: TRBJ2-7; len: 13; abundance: .; d_gene: .
CDR3nt: TGTGCCAGCAGCTCCCCGAGCTACGAGCAGTACTTC; CDR3aa: CASSSPSYEQYF; v_gene: TRBV7-8; j_gene: TRBJ2-7; len: 12; abundance: .; d_gene: .
CDR3nt: TGTGCCAGCAGCACGGGGTACAATGAGCAGTTCTTC; CDR3aa: CASSTGYNEQFF; v_gene: TRBV7-9; j_gene: TRBJ2-1; len: 12; abundance: .; d_gene: .
CDR3nt: TGTGCCAGCAGCTTCGGGTGGGCAGATACGCAGTATTTT; CDR3aa: CASSFGWADTQYF; v_gene: TRBV7-3; j_gene: TRBJ2-3; len: 13; abundance: .; d_gene: .
CDR3nt: TGTGCCAGCAGAAAGACTTCCCGCGCCTACAATGAGCAGTTCTTC; CDR3aa: CASRKTSRAYNEQFF; v_gene: TRBV6-5; j_gene: TRBJ2-1; len: 15; abundance: .; d_gene: .
CDR3nt: TGTGCCAGCAGCGACCGCAATGAGCAGTTCTTC; CDR3aa: CASSDRNEQFF; v_gene: TRBV9; j_gene: TRBJ2-1; len: 11; abundance: .; d_gene: .
CDR3nt: TGTGCCAGCAGCCACAATGACGGTAACTACGAGCAGTACTTC; CDR3aa: CASSHNDGNYEQYF; v_gene: TRBV5-4; j_gene: TRBJ2-7; len: 14; abundance: .; d_gene: .
CDR3nt: TGTGCCAGCAGCGGGCCCGGGACTAGCGGGTGGGGACAAGGTGAGCAGTTCTTC; CDR3aa: CASSGPGTSGWGQGEQFF; v_gene: TRBV11-2; j_gene: TRBJ2-1; len: 18; abundance: .; d_gene: TRBD2
CDR3nt: TGTGCCAGCAGCCCTCTAGCGGGTAGTGTCACTGAAGCTTTCTTT; CDR3aa: CASSPLAGSVTEAFF; v_gene: TRBV7-6; j_gene: TRBJ1-1; len: 15; abundance: .; d_gene: .
CDR3nt: TGTGCCATCACTCCGGGAGGAGGGCTGAGCACTGAAGCTTTCTTT; CDR3aa: CAITPGGGLSTEAFF; v_gene: TRBV10-3; j_gene: TRBJ1-1; len: 15; abundance: once; d_gene: .
CDR3nt: TGTGCCAGCAGCTTAGGGGGGACTGGGGCCAACGTCCTGACTTTC; CDR3aa: CASSLGGTGANVLTF; v_gene: TRBV13; j_gene: TRBJ2-6; len: 15; abundance: .; d_gene: .
CDR3nt: TGTGCCAGCAGTTACGACAGGGAGGAGACCCAGTACTTC; CDR3aa: CASSYDREETQYF; v_gene: TRBV7-3; j_gene: TRBJ2-5; len: 13; abundance: .; d_gene: TRBD1
CDR3nt: TGTGCCAGCAGCCGACCGACCGGGACTAGCAGCCACAATGAGCAGTTCTTC; CDR3aa: CASSRPTGTSSHNEQFF; v_gene: TRBV28; j_gene: TRBJ2-1; len: 17; abundance: .; d_gene: TRBD2
CDR3nt: TGCGCCAGCAGCTTCACTGGACTAGCGGGGCTGGGGTGGGCCCAAGAGACCCAGTACTTC; CDR3aa: CASSFTGLAGLGWAQETQYF; v_gene: TRBV4-1; j_gene: TRBJ2-5; len: 20; abundance: once; d_gene: TRBD2
CDR3nt: TGTGCCAGTAGTCCTGGAACAGCGGCTTCTTACGAGCAGTACTTC; CDR3aa: CASSPGTAASYEQYF; v_gene: TRBV19; j_gene: TRBJ2-7; len: 15; abundance: .; d_gene: .
CDR3nt: TGTGCCAGCAGCTTAGCGACTGAGTTT; CDR3aa: CASSLATEF; v_gene: TRBV7-6; j_gene: TRBJ1-1; len: 9; abundance: once; d_gene: .
CDR3nt: TGTGCCAGTAGTATCGCAAACAGGGGGACTAACTATGGCTACACCTTC; CDR3aa: CASSIANRGTNYGYTF; v_gene: TRBV19; j_gene: TRBJ1-2; len: 16; abundance: .; d_gene: TRBD1
CDR3nt: TGCGCCAGCAGCTTGGTAGGCGGGACGGGAGCTAACGAGCAGTACTTC; CDR3aa: CASSLVGGTGANEQYF; v_gene: TRBV5-1; j_gene: TRBJ2-7; len: 16; abundance: .; d_gene: .
CDR3nt: TGTGCCAGCAGCACGGGACATTCCTACAATGAGCAGTTCTTC; CDR3aa: CASSTGHSYNEQFF; v_gene: TRBV13; j_gene: TRBJ2-1; len: 14; abundance: .; d_gene: .
CDR3nt: TGTGCCAGCAGCGTAGAAGGCGGGAGCGTCAATGAGCAGTTCTTC; CDR3aa: CASSVEGGSVNEQFF; v_gene: TRBV9; j_gene: TRBJ2-1; len: 15; abundance: .; d_gene: TRBD2
CDR3nt: TGTGCCAGCAGCGTAAGGGGGAGGGCTGAGCAGTTCTTC; CDR3aa: CASSVRGRAEQFF; v_gene: TRBV28; j_gene: TRBJ2-1; len: 13; abundance: .; d_gene: .
CDR3nt: TGTGCCTGCCTAGAGACTAGCGGGCCTACAGATACGCAGTATTTT; CDR3aa: CACLETSGPTDTQYF; v_gene: TRBV30; j_gene: TRBJ2-3; len: 15; abundance: .; d_gene: TRBD2
CDR3nt: TGTGCCAGCAGTTTCGAGGGGGTGGGCTACACCTTC; CDR3aa: CASSFEGVGYTF; v_gene: TRBV28; j_gene: TRBJ1-2; len: 12; abundance: .; d_gene: .
CDR3nt: TGCGCCAGTCACCAGGGGACGGGACTAGCCTACAATGAGCAGTTCTTC; CDR3aa: CASHQGTGLAYNEQFF; v_gene: TRBV10-2; j_gene: TRBJ2-1; len: 16; abundance: .; d_gene: TRBD2
CDR3nt: TGTGCCAGCAGCTTCGAGAGCGTTAGGTCGGAAGAGCAGTACTTC; CDR3aa: CASSFESVRSEEQYF; v_gene: TRBV7-2; j_gene: TRBJ2-7; len: 15; abundance: .; d_gene: .
CDR3nt: TGTGCCAGCAGTTACTCCCGGGGGACCACCGGAGAGCTGTTTTTT; CDR3aa: CASSYSRGTTGELFF; v_gene: TRBV6-5; j_gene: TRBJ2-2; len: 15; abundance: .; d_gene: .
CDR3nt: TGTGCCAGCAGCTCCGGGGCCGGGGGGCACTACGAGCAGTACTTC; CDR3aa: CASSSGAGGHYEQYF; v_gene: TRBV7-2; j_gene: TRBJ2-7; len: 15; abundance: .; d_gene: .
CDR3nt: TGTGCCAGCAGCAGAAGCGGGAGCCTCGCAAGCCGAAAAGAGACCCAGTACTTC; CDR3aa: CASSRSGSLASRKETQYF; v_gene: TRBV9; j_gene: TRBJ2-5; len: 18; abundance: .; d_gene: TRBD2
CDR3nt: TGTGCCAGCAGTCCGCTCGTGGGGAGGGGCCCCTATGGCTACACCTTC; CDR3aa: CASSPLVGRGPYGYTF; v_gene: TRBV27; j_gene: TRBJ1-2; len: 16; abundance: .; d_gene: .